This TCR beta chain was recovered during a study of blood T cell repertoires in COVID-19. Study summary: Spain, Italy and the United States supplied samples that represented acute and convalescent COVID-19. T cells, B-cell-depleted T cells, or PBMCs provided the cDNA or gDNA that served as material.

In the original workflow: Estimation of nucleated cell counts was performed using reference gene primer amplification. Data came from immunoSEQ multiplex PCR; TCRdb stores just in-frame clones and leaves some out. The D gene and trimming were derived from the DNA, and the V and J assignments and clone size from that table. There are fewer than 250,000 clones in the sample; roughly 79% occur only once, and about 1.9% lies in the top ten. This clone appeared a few times. There are 16 residues in the CDR3. The ends were cut back, 1 base at V and 5 bases at J, with 18 bases in the middle. Germline CDR1 and CDR2: SGHVS and FNYEAQ.

This sequence joins TRBV7-6 and TRBJ2-7; D might be TRBD1 (5 bases). Source material: peripheral blood. The sequence was collected from a woman of 80 years or more with acute or convalescent COVID-19. The CDR3 protein is CASSLESRVKGDEQYF. The CDR3 DNA follows: TGTGCCAGCAGCTTAGAATCCCGGGTCAAAGGGGACGAGCAGTACTTC.